These 17 T cell receptor beta chains originate from one sample sequenced in a study of T cell changes during pregnancy in multiple sclerosis (dated by TCRdb to between 2017 and 2020). Library generation was performed with the immunoSEQ multiplex PCR assay. TCRdb re-hosts the immuneACCESS table, in-frame sequences only. Its copies lack some clones; in the studies checked, an unresolved V gene accounts for under half of them, and the cause for the rest is not known. Across this sample there are about 64,000 clones, with roughly 92% seen only once. In total, the top ten clones hold roughly 1.5% of the sample. The sample here was peripheral blood, taken in the second trimester of pregnancy. The source of these receptors is a female donor with multiple sclerosis, enrolled in a pregnancy study.

The V and J genes are TRBV2 and TRBJ1-4; D perhaps matches TRBD1 (6 bases). The length of the CDR3 is 13 residues. In germline, CDR1 is SNHLY, CDR2 FYNNEI. The V end lost 10 bases, the J end lost 7 bases, and 16 bases lay between the germline ends. The CDR3 DNA sequence: TGTGCCATCACCCCCGGGACACGTGAAAAACTGTTTTTT. Protein: CAITPGTREKLFF.

The chain uses TRBV19 and TRBJ1-5; no firm D call. The CDR3 is made up of 13 amino acids. With 3 bases removed from V and 5 bases from J, the gap between germline ends came to 8 bases. Germline V gene lookup returns CDR1 LNHDA and CDR2 SQIVND (reference sequence). The CDR3 DNA reads as TGTGCCAGTAGTATGGAGGCGGATCAGCCCCAGCATTTT. This gives the protein CASSMEADQPQHF.

The chain employs TRBV5-5 and TRBJ2-2; TRBD1 might be the D (6 bases). Germline V gene lookup returns CDR1 SGHKS and CDR2 YYEKEE (reference sequence). The CDR3 covers 14 residues. The V and J ends lost 4 bases and 6 bases respectively, with 13 bases between them. In nucleotides, the CDR3 is TGTGCCAGCAGCATCCTACAGGGTCCCGGGGAGCTGTTTTTT. Its protein product is CASSILQGPGELFF.

The genes are TRBV27 and TRBJ2-1, with TRBD2 matching 13 bases. Trimming cost V 3 bases and J 9 bases; bases outside gene matches: 5. This CDR3 region has 15 residues. The germline CDR1 and CDR2 sequences are MNHEY and SMNVEV (reference sequence). CDR3 residues: CASSLRTSGGGEQFF. CDR3 coding DNA: TGTGCCAGCAGTTTGCGGACTAGCGGGGGTGGTGAGCAGTTCTTC.

V is TRBV7-8 and J is TRBJ2-3; 9 bases match TRBD2. This CDR3 contains 17 residues. Germline values: CDR1 SGHVS, CDR2 FQNEAQ. The trim removed 2 bases at V and 2 bases at J, leaving 8 bases unmatched. Here the CDR3 DNA reads TGTGCCAGCAGCTTATTTTTGCGGGGGGGACCCACAGATACGCAGTATTTT. Its protein is CASSLFLRGGPTDTQYF.

V gene TRBV5-1 combines with J gene TRBJ1-4, with D possibly being TRBD1 (6 bases). This CDR3 contains 16 residues. Trimming took 2 bases from V and 4 from J, leaving 15 bases between them. The germline V gene encodes CDR1 SGHRS and CDR2 YFSETQ. The CDR3 is CASSFGGQTFNEKLFF. The CDR3, as DNA: TGCGCCAGCAGCTTCGGGGGGCAGACCTTTAATGAAAAACTGTTTTTT.

CDR3 in DNA: TGTGCCGCCGCCGGTAGGGGGACTAGTAGGTACAATGAGCAGTTCTTC. This encodes CAAAGRGTSRYNEQFF. This chain links TRBV5-8 with TRBJ2-1; 8 positions match TRBD2. The junction had 16 bases not matched to a gene; V was cut back by 10 bases and J by 4 bases. CDR1 SGHTS and CDR2 YDEGEE come from the germline V gene. This CDR3 region has 16 residues.

V and J are TRBV6-5 and TRBJ1-1; D gene uncertain. The germline V and J ends were trimmed by 2 bases and 2 bases, with 6 bases remaining between them. Germline lookup yields CDR1 MNHEY and CDR2 SVGAGI. The CDR3 has 13 amino acids. In DNA form, the CDR3 reads TGTGCCAGCAGTTACGGCAGTAACACTGAAGCTTTCTTT. It is translated as CASSYGSNTEAFF.

The chain carries TRBV11-3 and TRBJ2-7, with 7 nucleotides matching TRBD1. The V gene's germline CDR1 is SGHNT and CDR2 YENEEA. V shed 5 bases, J shed 4 bases, and the junction held 11 bases outside the gene matches. The CDR3 spans 15 residues. The CDR3 protein is CASSRSGTAEYEQYF. CDR3 nucleotides: TGTGCCAGCAGCCGGTCCGGGACAGCAGAATACGAGCAGTACTTC.

CDR3 loop: CASGAYNEQFF. Here the CDR3 DNA reads TGTGCCAGCGGGGCTTACAATGAGCAGTTCTTC. The chain combines TRBV25-1 with TRBJ2-1; D may be TRBD1 (5 bases). V lost 8 bases to trimming and J lost 4 bases, with 6 bases between them. Looked up from germline, CDR1 is MGHDK and CDR2 is SYGVNS. The CDR3 is made up of 11 amino acids. Full variable domain (rest looked up from reference TRBV25-1 and TRBJ2-1): EADIYQTPRYLVIGTGKKITLECSQTMGHDKMYWYQQDPGMELHLIHYSYGVNSTEKGDLSSESTVSRIRTEHFPLTLESARPSHTSQYLCASGAYNEQFFGPGTRLTVL.

The chain is built from TRBV18 and TRBJ2-2; 9 bases are shared with TRBD2. The CDR3 contains 16 residues. Germline CDR1 and CDR2: KGHSH and LQKENI. Trimming cost V 3 bases and J 4 bases; bases outside gene matches: 6. The CDR3 DNA sequence: TGTGCCAGCTCACCTTCTAGCGGGACCCTCACCGGGGAGCTGTTTTTT. Translating gives CASSPSSGTLTGELFF.

The rearrangement joins TRBV7-9 to TRBJ1-1; TRBD1 is a possible D gene (6 bases). The germline CDR1 and CDR2 sequences are SEHNR and FQNEAQ (reference sequence). The CDR3 is 12 residues long. Trimming removed 8 bases at V and 3 bases at J, with 10 bases between. The CDR3 is CASCAGDTEAFF. The CDR3 bases are TGTGCCAGCTGCGCAGGGGACACTGAAGCTTTCTTT.

This chain links TRBV28 with TRBJ1-5; D is ambiguous. Germline CDR1 is MDHEN and CDR2 is SYDVKM. This CDR3 spans 13 amino acids. Between the trimmed V and J ends, which lost 2 bases and 5 bases, there was a span of 7 bases. The CDR3 loop is CASSLMADQPQHF. DNA of the CDR3: TGTGCCAGCAGTTTAATGGCAGATCAGCCCCAGCATTTT.

This chain connects TRBV7-3 to TRBJ1-2; 7 nucleotides line up with TRBD1. Trimming removed 6 bases from V and 7 bases from J; junction bases left unmatched: 5. This CDR3 is 12 amino acids long. CDR1 and CDR2 (germline): SGHTA, FQGTGA. The CDR3 DNA reads as TGTGCCAGCAGTTTGACAGGGACTGGCTACACCTTC. This gives the protein CASSLTGTGYTF.

The chain joins TRBV7-9 to TRBJ2-7; 12 bases fit TRBD2. Germline CDR1 reads SEHNR; CDR2 reads FQNEAQ (reference sequence). V was pared by 5 bases and J by 2 bases, with 13 bases of the junction left unmatched. CDR3 length: 18 residues. The CDR3 DNA follows: TGTGCCAGCAGCCCACGGACTAGCGGGACTCTTGGAACCTACGAGCAGTACTTC. The encoded protein is CASSPRTSGTLGTYEQYF. Using reference TRBV7-9 and TRBJ2-7 for the parts outside the CDR3, the full variable domain is DTGVSQNPRHKITKRGQNVTFRCDPISEHNRLYWYRQTLGQGPEFLTYFQNEAQLEKSRLLSDRFSAERPKGSFSTLEIQRTEQGDSAMYLCASSPRTSGTLGTYEQYFGPGTRLTVT.

The chain recombines TRBV7-3 with TRBJ2-7; D is ambiguous. There are 14 residues in the CDR3. Germline values: CDR1 SGHTA, CDR2 FQGTGA. Trimming removed 2 bases from V and 6 bases from J, with 14 bases in between. The DNA of the CDR3 is TGTGCCAGCAGCTTATATCTTGAGAGTCCCGAGCAGTACTTC. Its translation: CASSLYLESPEQYF.

The CDR3 bases are TGTGCCACTTCGACAAGCGGGAGGCCCTCCTACAATGAGCAGTTCTTC. It is translated as CATSTSGRPSYNEQFF. The chain combines TRBV19 with TRBJ2-1, with 9 nucleotides matching TRBD2. CDR3 size: 16 residues. V shed 10 bases and J 0 bases; nucleotides not matched to a gene: 10. Germline-derived CDR1 and CDR2 are LNHDA and SQIVND (reference sequence).